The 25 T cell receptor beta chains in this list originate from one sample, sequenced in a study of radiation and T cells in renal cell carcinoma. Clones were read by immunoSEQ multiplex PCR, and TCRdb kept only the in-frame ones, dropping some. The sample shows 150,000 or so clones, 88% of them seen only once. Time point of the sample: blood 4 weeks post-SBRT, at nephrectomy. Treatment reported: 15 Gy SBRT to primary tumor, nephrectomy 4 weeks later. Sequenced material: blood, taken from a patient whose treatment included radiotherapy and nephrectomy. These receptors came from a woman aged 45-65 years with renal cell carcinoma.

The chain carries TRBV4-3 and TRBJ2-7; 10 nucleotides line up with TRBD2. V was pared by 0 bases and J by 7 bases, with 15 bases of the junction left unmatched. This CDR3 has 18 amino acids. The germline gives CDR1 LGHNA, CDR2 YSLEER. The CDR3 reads CASSQDSASGGHLGEQYF. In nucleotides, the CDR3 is TGCGCCAGCAGCCAAGATTCCGCTAGCGGGGGCCACTTGGGGGAGCAGTACTTC.

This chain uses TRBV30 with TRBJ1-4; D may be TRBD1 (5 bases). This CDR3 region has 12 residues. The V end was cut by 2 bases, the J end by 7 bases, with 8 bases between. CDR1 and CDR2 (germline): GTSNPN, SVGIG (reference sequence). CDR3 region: CAWSIRGEKLFF. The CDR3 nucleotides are TGTGCCTGGAGTATAAGGGGTGAAAAACTGTTTTTT.

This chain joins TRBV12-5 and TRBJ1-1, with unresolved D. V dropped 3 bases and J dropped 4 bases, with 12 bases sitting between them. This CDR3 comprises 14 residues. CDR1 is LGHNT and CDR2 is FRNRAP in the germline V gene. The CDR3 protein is CASGFGGSGTEAFF. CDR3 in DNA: TGTGCTAGTGGTTTTGGAGGGTCGGGCACTGAAGCTTTCTTT.

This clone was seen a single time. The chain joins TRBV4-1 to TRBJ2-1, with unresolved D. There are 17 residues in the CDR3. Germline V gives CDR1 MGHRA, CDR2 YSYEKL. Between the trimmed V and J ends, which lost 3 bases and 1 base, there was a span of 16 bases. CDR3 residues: CASSQPMTKSSYNEQFF. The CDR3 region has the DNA TGCGCCAGCAGCCAGCCTATGACCAAATCGTCCTACAATGAGCAGTTCTTC.

The CDR3 DNA reads as TGTGCCAGCAAAGCCCCGGGACAGGCAGGAGGCTACACCTTC. It yields the protein CASKAPGQAGGYTF. The chain recombines TRBV6-5 with TRBJ1-2, with TRBD1 identical over 8 bases. The CDR3 loop spans 14 amino acids. Trimming took 7 bases from V and 8 from J; bases not matched to a gene: 12. CDR1 is MNHEY, CDR2 SVGAGI, per germline.

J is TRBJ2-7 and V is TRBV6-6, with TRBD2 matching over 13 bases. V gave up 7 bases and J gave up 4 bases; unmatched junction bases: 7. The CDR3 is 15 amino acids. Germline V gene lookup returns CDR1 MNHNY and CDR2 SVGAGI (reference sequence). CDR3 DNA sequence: TGTGCCAGCACCAAGGGACTAGCGGGACTTTACGAGCAGTACTTC. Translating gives CASTKGLAGLYEQYF.

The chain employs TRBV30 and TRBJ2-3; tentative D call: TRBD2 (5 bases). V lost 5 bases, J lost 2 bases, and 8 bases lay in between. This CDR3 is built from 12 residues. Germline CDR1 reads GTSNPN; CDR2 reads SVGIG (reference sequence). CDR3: CAWGRITDTQYF. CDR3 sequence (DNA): TGTGCCTGGGGGAGAATCACAGATACGCAGTATTTT. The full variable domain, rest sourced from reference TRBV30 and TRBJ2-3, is SQTIHQWPATLVQPVGSPLSLECTVEGTSNPNLYWYRQAAGRGLQLLFYSVGIGQISSEVPQNLSASRPQDRQFILSSKKLLLSDSGFYLCAWGRITDTQYFGPGTRLTVL.

In DNA form, the CDR3 reads TGTGCCAGCTCACCAAGACAGGGGGCGAGTGAAGATACGCAGTATTTT. Translating gives CASSPRQGASEDTQYF. J is TRBJ2-3 and V is TRBV18; TRBD1 aligns across 10 bases. The germline V gene has CDR1 KGHSH and CDR2 LQKENI. The CDR3 is 16 residues long. Trimming at V came to 2 bases and at J to 5 bases, leaving 7 bases not matched to a gene.

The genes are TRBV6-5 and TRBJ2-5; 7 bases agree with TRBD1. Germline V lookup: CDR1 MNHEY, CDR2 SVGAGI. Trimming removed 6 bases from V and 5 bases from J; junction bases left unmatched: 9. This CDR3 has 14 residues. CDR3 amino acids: CASRASTGFETQYF. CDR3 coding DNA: TGTGCCAGCAGAGCGTCGACAGGGTTTGAGACCCAGTACTTC.

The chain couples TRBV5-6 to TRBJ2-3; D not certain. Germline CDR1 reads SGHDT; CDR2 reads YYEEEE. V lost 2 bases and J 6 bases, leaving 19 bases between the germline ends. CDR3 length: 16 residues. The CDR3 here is CASSLRLLATSDTQYF. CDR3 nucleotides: TGTGCCAGCAGCTTACGTTTGCTCGCCACGTCGGATACGCAGTATTTT. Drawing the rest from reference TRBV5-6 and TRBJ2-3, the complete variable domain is DAGVTQSPTHLIKTRGQQVTLRCSPKSGHDTVSWYQQALGQGPQFIFQYYEEEERQRGNFPDRFSGHQFPNYSSELNVNALLLGDSALYLCASSLRLLATSDTQYFGPGTRLTVL.

CDR3 in amino acids: CASSEAPGHSTGELFF. CDR3 bases: TGTGCCAGCAGTGAAGCTCCAGGACACAGCACCGGGGAGCTGTTTTTT. The V call is TRBV2, the J call TRBJ2-2; D perhaps matches TRBD1 (5 bases). Trimming stripped 0 bases from V and 4 bases from J, with 12 bases between. In germline, CDR1 is SNHLY, CDR2 FYNNEI. The CDR3 has 16 residues.

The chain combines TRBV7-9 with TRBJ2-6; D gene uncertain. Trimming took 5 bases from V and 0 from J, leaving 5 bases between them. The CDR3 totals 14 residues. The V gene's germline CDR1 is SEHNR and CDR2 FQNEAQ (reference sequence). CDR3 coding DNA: TGTGCCAGCAGCCAAAACTCTGGGGCCAACGTCCTGACTTTC. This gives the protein CASSQNSGANVLTF. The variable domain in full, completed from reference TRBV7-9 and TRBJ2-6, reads DTGVSQNPRHKITKRGQNVTFRCDPISEHNRLYWYRQTLGQGPEFLTYFQNEAQLEKSRLLSDRFSAERPKGSFSTLEIQRTEQGDSAMYLCASSQNSGANVLTFGAGSRLTVL.

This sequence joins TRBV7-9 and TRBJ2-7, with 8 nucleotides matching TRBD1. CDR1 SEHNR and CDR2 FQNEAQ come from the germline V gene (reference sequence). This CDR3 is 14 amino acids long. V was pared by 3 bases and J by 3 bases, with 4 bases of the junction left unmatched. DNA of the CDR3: TGTGCCAGCAGCTTGGACAGGGATCGCTACGAGCAGTACTTC. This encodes CASSLDRDRYEQYF.

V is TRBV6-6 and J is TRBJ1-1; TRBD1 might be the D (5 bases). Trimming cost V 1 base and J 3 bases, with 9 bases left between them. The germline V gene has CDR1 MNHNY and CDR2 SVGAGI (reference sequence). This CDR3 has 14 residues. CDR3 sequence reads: CASSYLGRDTEAFF. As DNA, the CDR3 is TGTGCCAGCAGTTACTTGGGGCGGGACACTGAAGCTTTCTTT.

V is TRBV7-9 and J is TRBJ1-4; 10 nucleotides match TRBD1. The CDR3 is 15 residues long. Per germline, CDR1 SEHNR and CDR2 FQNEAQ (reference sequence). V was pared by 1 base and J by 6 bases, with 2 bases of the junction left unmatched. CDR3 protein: CASSLEGQGYEKLFF. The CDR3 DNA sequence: TGTGCCAGCAGCTTAGAGGGACAGGGGTATGAAAAACTGTTTTTT.

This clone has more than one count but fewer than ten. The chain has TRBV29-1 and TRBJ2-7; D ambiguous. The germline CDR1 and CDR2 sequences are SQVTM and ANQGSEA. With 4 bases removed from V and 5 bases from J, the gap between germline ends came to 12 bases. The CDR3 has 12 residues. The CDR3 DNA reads TGCAGCGTTGCGCATACGAGAAACGAGCAGTACTTC. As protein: CSVAHTRNEQYF.

This CDR3 is CASSFRRTGVRNIQYF. CDR3 in DNA: TGTGCCAGCAGCTTTAGGCGGACAGGGGTGAGGAACATTCAGTACTTC. This rearrangement joins TRBV7-2 to TRBJ2-4; 9 bases are a match to TRBD1. The V gene's germline CDR1 is SGHTA and CDR2 FQGNSA. The CDR3 is 16 residues long. After removal of 3 bases from V and 7 bases from J, the junction contained 10 bases not matched to a gene.

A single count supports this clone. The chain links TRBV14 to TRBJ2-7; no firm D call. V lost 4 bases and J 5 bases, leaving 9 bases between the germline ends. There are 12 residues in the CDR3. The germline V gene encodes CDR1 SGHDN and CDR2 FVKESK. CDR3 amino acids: CASSRVGNEQYF. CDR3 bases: TGTGCCAGCAGCCGAGTCGGCAACGAGCAGTACTTC.

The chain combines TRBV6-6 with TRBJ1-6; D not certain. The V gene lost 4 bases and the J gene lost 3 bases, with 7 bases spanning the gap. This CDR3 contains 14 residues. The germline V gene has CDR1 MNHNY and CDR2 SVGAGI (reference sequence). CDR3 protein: CASSSGGYNSPLHF. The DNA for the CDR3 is TGTGCCAGCAGTTCCGGCGGCTATAATTCACCCCTCCACTTT.

This CDR3 reads CASNYYLDYNSPLHF. Here the CDR3 DNA reads TGCGCCAGCAACTACTATTTGGATTATAATTCACCCCTCCACTTT. V is TRBV4-1 and J is TRBJ1-6, with no clear D. This CDR3 is 15 amino acids long. Germline CDR1 MGHRA, CDR2 YSYEKL. V lost 7 bases, J lost 4 bases, and 14 bases lay in between.

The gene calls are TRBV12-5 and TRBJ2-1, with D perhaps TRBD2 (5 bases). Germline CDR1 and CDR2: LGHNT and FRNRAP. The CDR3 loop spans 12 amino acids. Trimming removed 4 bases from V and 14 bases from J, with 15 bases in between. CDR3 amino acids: CASGSDLPGKFF. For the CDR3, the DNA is TGTGCTAGTGGTTCGGACCTACCCGGGAAGTTCTTC.

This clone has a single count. The CDR3 DNA follows: TGTGCCAGCAGCACAGCTCCTGGACTCTGCTATGGCTACACCTTC. This gives the protein CASSTAPGLCYGYTF. The rearrangement links TRBV21-1 to TRBJ1-2. TRBV21-1 is a listed pseudogene. CDR3 length equals 15 residues.

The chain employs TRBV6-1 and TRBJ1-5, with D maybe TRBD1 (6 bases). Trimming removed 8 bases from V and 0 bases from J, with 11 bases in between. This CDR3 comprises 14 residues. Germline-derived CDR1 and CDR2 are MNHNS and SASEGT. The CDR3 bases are TGTGCCAGCCTTGAAGGGGGTAGCAATCAGCCCCAGCATTTT. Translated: CASLEGGSNQPQHF.

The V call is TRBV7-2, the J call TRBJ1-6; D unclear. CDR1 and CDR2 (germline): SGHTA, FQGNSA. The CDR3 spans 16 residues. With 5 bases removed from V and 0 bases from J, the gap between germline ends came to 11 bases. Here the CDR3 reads CASSQRSSSYNSPLHF. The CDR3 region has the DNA TGTGCCAGCAGCCAAAGGTCCAGCTCCTATAATTCACCCCTCCACTTT. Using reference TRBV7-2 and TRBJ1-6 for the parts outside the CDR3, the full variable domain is GAGVSQSPSNKVTEKGKDVELRCDPISGHTALYWYRQSLGQGLEFLIYFQGNSAPDKSGLPSDRFSAERTGGSVSTLTIQRTQQEDSAVYLCASSQRSSSYNSPLHFGNGTRLTVT.

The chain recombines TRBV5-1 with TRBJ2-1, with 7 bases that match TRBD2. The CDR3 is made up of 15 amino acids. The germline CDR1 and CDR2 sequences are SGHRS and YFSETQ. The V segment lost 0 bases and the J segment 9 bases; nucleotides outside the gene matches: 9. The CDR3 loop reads CASSLVGGLETEQFF. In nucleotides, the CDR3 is TGCGCCAGCAGCTTGGTGGGAGGGCTAGAAACTGAGCAGTTCTTC.